A single sample gave rise to the 16 T cell receptor beta chains below, sequenced in a study of metastatic and nonmetastatic thyroid tumors (TCRdb year 2020). No treatment had been received by any patient before thyroid surgery. Library method: PCR. This sample was sequenced with an Illumina HiSeq 4000. TCRdb trimmed the raw reads at Q25, called clones with MiXCR and kept productive beta chains. The sample table lists tens of thousands of clones, about 15% of them with a count of one. The top ten constitute approximately 9.8% of the sample. The sample was tumor tissue. The origin of the receptors is a female donor with papillary thyroid cancer or a benign thyroid nodule (not recorded which). Some clones in this sample may be carry-over from other donors' samples.

The rearrangement joins TRBV11-1 to TRBJ2-7; 13 bases map to TRBD2. CDR1 is SGHAT, CDR2 FQDESV, per germline (reference sequence). V shed 5 bases and J 0 bases; nucleotides not matched to a gene: 4. The CDR3 extends over 16 amino acids. The CDR3 region has the DNA TGTGCCAGCAGCCCCCGGACTAGCGGGAGCTCCTACGAGCAGTACTTC. Protein sequence: CASSPRTSGSSYEQYF.

Concerning this clone: A much bigger clone sits one base away, suggesting this may be a read error. The sample holds other DNA sequences that translate to the same CDR3. The chain recombines TRBV4-1 with TRBJ1-5; tentatively, D is TRBD1 (5 bases). Germline V lookup: CDR1 MGHRA, CDR2 YSYEKL. This CDR3 contains 16 residues. In DNA, the CDR3 is TGCGCCAGCAGCCAAGATTTATCAGGGCGAGATCAGCCCCAGCACTTT. Translated: CASSQDLSGRDQPQHF.

V usage is TRBV19 and J usage is TRBJ1-5; TRBD1 is a possible D gene (6 bases). CDR3 length: 17 amino acids. From germline, CDR1 is LNHDA and CDR2 SQIVND (reference sequence). V was shortened by 6 bases and J by 4 bases, with 22 bases between the two germline ends. Here the CDR3 reads CASSHRGGGRGNQPQHF. CDR3 coding DNA: TGTGCCAGTAGCCACCGGGGAGGGGGGCGCGGTAATCAGCCCCAGCATTTT.

This clone was counted at least ten times. The rearrangement links TRBV6-1 to TRBJ2-7, with D unclear. Trimming left V 6 bases short and J 2 bases short, with 11 bases between. This CDR3 is 13 amino acids long. CDR1 and CDR2 from the germline V gene are MNHNS and SASEGT. The CDR3 is CASRPPGAYEQYF. For the CDR3, the DNA is TGTGCCAGCAGGCCACCTGGGGCCTACGAGCAGTACTTC.

On this clone: A clone one base away is much larger, so this may be a read error. V is TRBV20-1 and J is TRBJ2-7; 10 bases are a match to TRBD2. Trimming removed 5 bases from V and 7 bases from J; junction bases left unmatched: 17. From germline, CDR1 is DFQATT and CDR2 SNEGSKA (reference sequence). The CDR3 is made up of 16 amino acids. CDR3 in DNA: TGCAGTGCTGGACTAGCGGTAGGCCCCCCTGGTAGGGAGCAGTACTTC. Protein sequence: CSAGLAVGPPGREQYF.

This clone showed up many times. The chain has TRBV5-1 and TRBJ2-3; TRBD2 is a possible D gene (6 bases). The V and J ends lost 1 base and 0 bases respectively, with 12 bases between them. The germline V gene encodes CDR1 SGHRS and CDR2 YFSETQ. This CDR3 region has 16 residues. CDR3 sequence (DNA): TGCGCCAGCAGCTTGTTAGGAGGGGATAGCACAGATACGCAGTATTTT. Protein sequence: CASSLLGGDSTDTQYF.

This clone has at least ten counts. This chain uses TRBV6-1 with TRBJ2-7; D possibly corresponds to TRBD1 (6 bases). V lost 5 bases to trimming and J lost 1 base, with 15 bases between them. The length of the CDR3 is 15 residues. Germline V gives CDR1 MNHNS, CDR2 SASEGT. The DNA for the CDR3 is TGTGCCAGCAGTTCTATCAGGGGAAGGTCCTACGAGCAGTACTTC. It codes for CASSSIRGRSYEQYF.

In its sample, this clone was seen a few times. A read error may explain this, as a much larger clone is one base away. This same CDR3 is encoded by further DNA sequences in the sample. The CDR3 loop is CAISETGREGNTIYF. CDR3 DNA: TGTGCCATCAGTGAAACGGGACGGGAGGGAAACACAATATATTTT. V usage is TRBV10-3 and J usage is TRBJ1-3; possibly TRBD1 for D (5 bases). The CDR3 extends over 15 amino acids. The V gene's germline CDR1 is ENHRY and CDR2 SYGVKD.

This clone came up many times. The CDR3 DNA is TGTGCCAGCAGCTCGGGGTGGGAGACCCAGTACTTC. This sequence encodes CASSSGWETQYF. V is TRBV11-2 and J is TRBJ2-5; D possibly corresponds to TRBD2 (5 bases). V was shortened by 4 bases and J by 5 bases, with 8 bases between the two germline ends. Looked up from germline, CDR1 is SGHAT and CDR2 is FQNNGV. There are 12 residues in the CDR3.

This clone was recorded many times. The chain links TRBV12-3 or TRBV12-4 to TRBJ2-1; unclear D gene. V was shortened by 5 bases and J by 4 bases, with 6 bases between the two germline ends. The CDR3 contains 12 residues. The CDR3: CASSDMYNEQFF. The CDR3 nucleotides are TGTGCCAGCAGTGACATGTACAATGAGCAGTTCTTC.

The chain employs TRBV5-1 and TRBJ2-1; 15 positions match TRBD2. The germline CDR1 and CDR2 sequences are SGHRS and YFSETQ. V lost 4 bases, J lost 7 bases, and 6 bases stayed unmatched. The CDR3 has 16 amino acids. In DNA, the CDR3 is TGCGCCAGCAGCCCGGGGACTAGCGGGGGGCAGAATGAGCAGTTCTTC. Amino acid sequence: CASSPGTSGGQNEQFF.

This clone was recorded many times. This rearrangement joins TRBV7-2 to TRBJ1-6, with D unclear. V was cut by 1 base and J by 6 bases, with 7 bases left in between. In germline, CDR1 is SGHTA, CDR2 FQGNSA. This CDR3 has 14 amino acids. As DNA, the CDR3 is TGTGCCAGCAGCTTAGGTCGGCTTAATTCACCCCTCCACTTT. This gives the protein CASSLGRLNSPLHF.

This clone was counted ten times or more. This chain connects TRBV5-6 to TRBJ2-7; D ambiguous. The CDR3 has 14 residues. V was shortened by 3 bases and J by 0 bases, with 10 bases between the two germline ends. Germline-derived CDR1 and CDR2 are SGHDT and YYEEEE. Here the CDR3 DNA reads TGTGCCAGCAGCTACCTCCTATCCTCCTACGAGCAGTACTTC. Protein sequence: CASSYLLSSYEQYF.

This clone was counted only a few times. Because it lacks the conserved phenylalanine or tryptophan at the end, this CDR3 is likely a read error. The chain carries TRBV2 and TRBJ2-7, with D possibly matching TRBD2 (6 bases). This CDR3 contains 15 residues. CDR1 is SNHLY and CDR2 is FYNNEI in the germline V gene. The V gene lost 0 bases and the J gene lost 2 bases, with 11 bases spanning the gap. The CDR3 nucleotides read TGTGCCAGCAGTGAAGCTAGCGGTAGCACCTACGAGCAGTACCTC. Residues: CASSEASGSTYEQYL.

This clone was observed at least ten times. A read error is possible here, since a much larger clone lies one base away. The rearrangement joins TRBV9 to TRBJ2-5; 7 bases match TRBD2. The CDR3 length is 14 residues. The germline V gene encodes CDR1 SGDLS and CDR2 YYNGEE. The V segment lost 4 bases and the J segment 1 base; nucleotides outside the gene matches: 4. Written as DNA, the CDR3 is TGTGCCAGCAGCATCGGCGGGGGCCAAGAGACCCAGTACTTC. Its protein is CASSIGGGQETQYF.

The chain joins TRBV5-1 to TRBJ2-4; 7 bases are a match to TRBD1. Trimming at V came to 5 bases and at J to 6 bases, leaving 5 bases not matched to a gene. The CDR3 spans 13 residues. The germline V gene encodes CDR1 SGHRS and CDR2 YFSETQ. In nucleotides, the CDR3 is TGCGCCAGCAGTTATGACAGGGCAAACATTCAGTACTTC. Translation: CASSYDRANIQYF.